Here is one T cell receptor (beta chain) with its context. CD4+ cell separation produced CD45RA+ naive and CD45RA-negative memory subsets. This sample is drawn from a study of shared clonotypes between healthy human individuals. The overall study: Donor ages ranged 18 to 49 years: a couple of women, three men.

The V and J ends lost 6 bases and 7 bases, in that order; junction bases with no gene match: 8. This CDR3 is built from 13 residues. Germline CDR1 is MDHEN and CDR2 is SYDVKM. An even split of each subset's genomic DNA across several immunoSEQ plates was performed. Assay used: immunoSEQ multiplex PCR; TCRdb lists only in-frame clones, some missing. In the table there are approximately 2.1 million clones, over 85% of which are singletons. This chain joins TRBV28 and TRBJ1-2; TRBD1 matches 7 bases. The sample consisted of naive CD4+ T cells from PBMCs. Subset of the sample: CD45RA+ positively selected. The sequence was obtained from a man younger than 30 in good health. Some clones in this sample may be carry-over from other donors' samples. CDR3 amino acids: CASRLQGRSGYTF. The CDR3, as DNA: TGTGCCAGCAGGTTACAGGGGCGAAGTGGCTACACCTTC.